This TCR beta chain comes out of a study of identical twins. Findings and limits, study-wide: A lower insertion count was a feature of abundant cord blood beta clonotypes, with no such feature in memory repertoires. Within twin pairs, the out-of-frame alpha sequences they shared showed excess low generation probability.

A word on this clonotype: Its antigen is not known.

It was template switching that added a universal primer site, and there were unique molecular identifiers on the cDNA. MiXCR, applied by TCRdb to the 5' RACE reads, yields one record per CDR3 protein. The sample has 1.5 million to 2 million distinct CDR3 sequences, less than 35% seen once. Donors uniformly comprised healthy Caucasians. This sequence originates from a newborn girl in good health. The sample consisted of cord blood.

CDR3 sequence (DNA): TGTGCCAGCAACCCTATAGCAGGGGGAGGGTCCTACGAGCAGTACTTC. It yields the protein CASNPIAGGGSYEQYF. This chain uses TRBV5-5 with TRBJ2-4; D is possibly TRBD1 or TRBD2 (7 bases each). The J call may not be correct, given that the DNA end is closer to TRBJ2-7. Germline-derived CDR1 and CDR2 are SGHKS and YYEKEE (reference sequence). CDR3 length equals 16 residues.